Presented here are 31 T cell receptor beta chains from one specimen sequenced in a study of T cells after yellow fever vaccination. Each CDR3 protein gets one entry after TCRdb re-called the 5' RACE reads with MiXCR. Of 230,000 or so distinct CDR3 sequences in the sample, 6.7% were seen once. The sample consisted of CD4+ T cells sorted from PBMCs, taken on the day of the yellow fever booster vaccination. These receptors came from a man younger than 45 who received the YFV17D yellow fever vaccine.

This clonotype was counted between two and nine times. V gene TRBV9 combines with J gene TRBJ2-7; 7 bases align to TRBD1. CDR3 size: 14 residues. Germline lookup yields CDR1 SGDLS and CDR2 YYNGEE. The ends lost 4 bases at V and 1 base at J; junction bases unmatched: 5. The CDR3: CASSTRDSSYEQYF. The CDR3 nucleotides read TGTGCCAGCAGCACCAGGGACAGTTCCTACGAGCAGTACTTC.

About this clonotype: One base away lies a much larger clone, so this may be a sequencing read error. The V call is TRBV20-1, the J call TRBJ2-4, with D perhaps assigned TRBD1 or TRBD2 (5 bases each). Per germline, CDR1 DFQATT and CDR2 SNEGSKA (reference sequence). The CDR3 totals 15 residues. CDR3 in amino acids: CSAGASREGKSIQYF. The DNA for the CDR3 is TGCAGTGCTGGGGCCAGCCGGGAAGGGAAAAGCATTCAGTACTTC.

This clonotype was counted many times. The chain has TRBV12-3 or TRBV12-4 and TRBJ2-7; TRBD1 is a possible D gene (5 bases). V lost 2 bases and J 4 bases, leaving 9 bases between the germline ends. The CDR3 has 13 residues. CDR3 residues: CASSLQRGYEQYF. The CDR3 nucleotides read TGTGCCAGCAGTTTACAAAGGGGTTACGAGCAGTACTTC.

This clonotype was counted ten times or more. The V call is TRBV29-1, the J call TRBJ1-1; no clear D. Trimming removed 4 bases at V and 7 bases at J, with 7 bases between. Germline CDR1 and CDR2: SQVTM and ANQGSEA. This CDR3 spans 10 amino acids. CDR3 nucleotides: TGCAGCGTTGTGCAGATTGAAGCTTTCTTT. This translates into CSVVQIEAFF.

The rearrangement uses TRBV7-2 and TRBJ1-5; D ambiguous. There are 15 residues in the CDR3. Germline CDR1 reads SGHTA; CDR2 reads FQGNSA. Trimming took 5 bases from V and 1 from J, leaving 12 bases between them. The CDR3 bases are TGTGCCAGCAGCATCTCCGGGAACAGCAATCAGCCCCAGCATTTT. Translated, it gives CASSISGNSNQPQHF.

CDR3: CASSEYQGTNIQYF. The CDR3, as DNA: TGTGCCAGCAGTGAATACCAGGGAACAAACATTCAGTACTTC. The gene calls are TRBV25-1 and TRBJ2-4, with a weak D call TRBD1 (5 bases). The CDR3 has 14 amino acids. The germline CDR1 and CDR2 sequences are MGHDK and SYGVNS. V shed 0 bases and J shed 6 bases, with 9 bases lying between them.

In its sample, this clonotype was seen many times. The chain joins TRBV10-1 to TRBJ1-5, with TRBD1 as a possible D gene (5 bases). The V gene's germline CDR1 is WNHNN and CDR2 SYGVQD (reference sequence). V lost 2 bases, J lost 6 bases, and 14 bases lay in between. The CDR3 loop spans 15 amino acids. The CDR3 reads CASSEGGEDRQPQHF. The DNA of the CDR3 is TGCGCCAGCAGTGAGGGGGGGGAAGACCGTCAGCCCCAGCATTTT.

This clonotype was seen only a few times. The chain carries TRBV6-2 or TRBV6-3 and TRBJ1-4; D is possibly TRBD1 (6 bases). The CDR3 covers 20 residues. The germline V and J ends were trimmed by 0 bases and 0 bases, with 20 bases remaining between them. Germline CDR1 is MNHEY and CDR2 is SVGEGT. This CDR3 reads CASSYSEDRSKFTTNEKLFF. The DNA for the CDR3 is TGTGCCAGCAGTTACTCGGAAGACAGGTCTAAATTTACAACTAATGAAAAACTGTTTTTT.

This clonotype was observed at least ten times. The chain recombines TRBV6-2 or TRBV6-3 with TRBJ2-2; D remains ambiguous. Germline-derived CDR1 and CDR2 are MNHEY and SVGEGT. V was cut by 6 bases and J by 5 bases, with 10 bases left in between. This CDR3 spans 13 amino acids. The CDR3 reads CASRLVRTGELFF. In DNA form, the CDR3 reads TGTGCCAGCAGACTTGTTCGGACCGGGGAGCTGTTTTTT.

This clonotype was observed a handful of times. The chain is built from TRBV20-1 and TRBJ2-1; 8 nucleotides align to TRBD2. The CDR3 runs 14 residues. With 6 bases clipped from V and 9 bases from J, the junction kept 13 bases outside the gene matches. Germline loops: CDR1 DFQATT, CDR2 SNEGSKA (reference sequence). The DNA for the CDR3 is TGCAGTGCCCGGAGGGAAGGCGCGGGAGGTGAGCAGTTCTTC. It encodes CSARREGAGGEQFF.

V is TRBV5-1 and J is TRBJ2-5, with 7 nucleotides matching TRBD2. Germline V gene sequence: CDR1 SGHRS, CDR2 YFSETQ. V was pared by 7 bases and J by 5 bases, with 8 bases of the junction left unmatched. CDR3 length: 13 residues. The chain's CDR3 is CASSITSVETQYF. CDR3 in DNA: TGCGCCAGCTCAATTACTAGCGTGGAGACCCAGTACTTC.

This clonotype was counted ten times or more. The CDR3 region has the DNA TGTGCCAGCAGGGGTAGTGAGGAGACCCAGTACTTC. Its protein is CASRGSEETQYF. The J gene is TRBJ2-5, the V gene TRBV25-1; D unclear. With 6 bases removed from V and 5 bases from J, the gap between germline ends came to 10 bases. The V gene's germline CDR1 is MGHDK and CDR2 SYGVNS. There are 12 residues in the CDR3.

The chain has TRBV3-1 and TRBJ1-5, with D possibly matching TRBD1 (5 bases). V lost 6 bases to trimming and J lost 4 bases, with 13 bases between them. CDR3 length: 14 amino acids. The germline CDR1 and CDR2 sequences are LGHDT and YNNKEL (reference sequence). This CDR3 reads CASSHGGGNQPQHF. The CDR3 DNA follows: TGTGCCAGCAGTCACGGGGGAGGAAATCAGCCCCAGCATTTT.

This clonotype appeared many times. The chain combines TRBV20-1 with TRBJ2-1; 10 bases match TRBD2. The CDR3 is 15 residues long. Germline V gene sequence: CDR1 DFQATT, CDR2 SNEGSKA (reference sequence). V dropped 3 bases and J dropped 9; count of bases not matched to a gene: 11. CDR3: CSARKPGLAPIEQFF. CDR3 nucleotides: TGCAGTGCTAGGAAACCGGGACTAGCGCCTATTGAGCAGTTCTTC.

This clonotype showed up just a few times. The chain employs TRBV20-1 and TRBJ2-7; TRBD1 might be the D (6 bases). Trimming removed 1 base at V and 6 bases at J, with 16 bases between. The V gene's germline CDR1 is DFQATT and CDR2 SNEGSKA (reference sequence). The CDR3 has 14 amino acids. CDR3 sequence reads: CSARVGGRDSEQYF. The CDR3 DNA follows: TGCAGTGCTAGAGTAGGGGGTCGGGATTCCGAGCAGTACTTC.

This clonotype came up a few times. V gene TRBV5-1 combines with J gene TRBJ2-3, with D possibly matching TRBD1 (5 bases). V lost 5 bases and J 2 bases, leaving 15 bases between the germline ends. Germline-derived CDR1 and CDR2 are SGHRS and YFSETQ. This CDR3 spans 15 amino acids. CDR3 DNA: TGCGCCAGCAGAACAGGCGGCACATACACAGATACGCAGTATTTT. Translating gives CASRTGGTYTDTQYF. Full variable domain (remainder filled in from reference TRBV5-1 and TRBJ2-3): KAGVTQTPRYLIKTRGQQVTLSCSPISGHRSVSWYQQTPGQGLQFLFEYFSETQRNKGNFPGRFSGRQFSNSRSEMNVSTLELGDSALYLCASRTGGTYTDTQYFGPGTRLTVL.

Worth noting for this clonotype: This could be a read error, since a much larger clone is one nucleotide away. CDR3 sequence: CASSVSGPSNEQFF. The DNA for the CDR3 is TGCGCCAGCAGCGTGAGCGGGCCCTCAAATGAGCAGTTCTTC. The chain recombines TRBV5-1 with TRBJ2-1; the D gene is possibly TRBD2 (6 bases). Germline loops: CDR1 SGHRS, CDR2 YFSETQ. Trimming pared 4 bases from V and 7 bases from J, leaving 15 bases between. This CDR3 has 14 residues.

The chain uses TRBV14 and TRBJ2-7; 7 nucleotides agree with TRBD2. V lost 6 bases, J lost 12 bases, and 8 bases stayed unmatched. Germline V gene data show CDR1 as SGHDN and CDR2 as FVKESK. The CDR3 is made up of 11 amino acids. Here the CDR3 DNA reads TGTGCCAGCAGGGGCGGCGGGAGTTGGTACTTC. Translation: CASRGGGSWYF.

Many counts were recorded for this clonotype. The chain uses TRBV20-1 and TRBJ1-1, with no clear D. CDR1 is DFQATT and CDR2 is SNEGSKA in the germline V gene (reference sequence). V was shortened by 1 base and J by 1 base, with 7 bases between the two germline ends. The CDR3 is 13 amino acids. CDR3 in amino acids: CSARVPRNTEAFF. DNA for the CDR3: TGCAGTGCTAGAGTTCCCAGGAACACTGAAGCTTTCTTT.

This clonotype has at least ten counts. This chain links TRBV10-1 with TRBJ2-3; D is possibly TRBD1 (6 bases). Per the germline V gene, CDR1 is WNHNN and CDR2 is SYGVQD (reference sequence). The CDR3 extends over 16 amino acids. Trimming pared 6 bases from V and 4 bases from J, leaving 20 bases between. Here the CDR3 DNA reads TGCGCCAGCAGGAACCGGGACAAACGAGGAGCAGATACGCAGTATTTT. Encoded protein: CASRNRDKRGADTQYF.

This clonotype was detected ten times or more. The chain has TRBV20-1 and TRBJ2-5; 12 bases match TRBD2. The CDR3 has 13 residues. The ends lost 5 bases at V and 5 bases at J; junction bases unmatched: 3. CDR1 is DFQATT, CDR2 SNEGSKA, per germline (reference sequence). This CDR3 reads CSASSGRAETQYF. In DNA, the CDR3 is TGCAGTGCTTCTAGCGGGAGGGCTGAGACCCAGTACTTC.

This clonotype occurred many times. The J gene is TRBJ1-5, the V gene TRBV9, with TRBD1 matching 12 bases. The junction had 12 bases not matched to a gene; V was cut back by 3 bases and J by 8 bases. CDR3 size: 17 residues. In germline, CDR1 is SGDLS, CDR2 YYNGEE. The CDR3 region has the DNA TGTGCCAGCAGCGCGGGGGTGGGACAGGGGGCCGGAGAGCCCCAGCATTTT. Translating gives CASSAGVGQGAGEPQHF.

V is TRBV7-2 and J is TRBJ2-5; TRBD2 might be the D (7 bases). The CDR3 loop spans 15 amino acids. V lost 5 bases and J lost 1, with 14 bases in between. CDR1 is SGHTA and CDR2 is FQGNSA in the germline V gene. DNA for the CDR3: TGTGCCAGCAGCGGGGGGGGGGCCAGCCAAGAGACCCAGTACTTC. Protein: CASSGGGASQETQYF.

The chain is built from TRBV7-9 and TRBJ2-6, with D uncertain. The CDR3 consists of 13 residues. V was pared by 9 bases and J by 0 bases, with 6 bases between. The germline V gene encodes CDR1 SEHNR and CDR2 FQNEAQ (reference sequence). The CDR3, as DNA: TGTGCCAGGGAAAGCTCTGGGGCCAACGTCCTGACTTTC. It translates to CARESSGANVLTF.

This clonotype was seen ten or more times. Here the CDR3 DNA reads TGCAGTGCTAGAGCTACAGCATCTAACTATGGCTACACCTTC. Translated, it gives CSARATASNYGYTF. This sequence joins TRBV20-1 and TRBJ1-2; D is undetermined. This CDR3 contains 14 residues. V was cut by 1 base and J by 0 bases, with 9 bases left in between. Germline CDR1 DFQATT, CDR2 SNEGSKA (reference sequence).

This clonotype was found many times. The CDR3 sequence: CASSLWQGLAGGPSPKNEQYF. The CDR3 region has the DNA TGCGCCAGCAGCTTGTGGCAGGGACTAGCGGGAGGGCCGAGTCCGAAAAACGAGCAGTACTTC. The rearrangement uses TRBV5-1 and TRBJ2-7, with TRBD2 identical over 16 bases. CDR3 length: 21 residues. Germline V gene lookup returns CDR1 SGHRS and CDR2 YFSETQ. Trimming removed 1 base from V and 5 bases from J; junction bases left unmatched: 18.

Only a few counts were recorded for this clonotype. The genes are TRBV7-8 and TRBJ1-4; D ambiguous. The germline V gene has CDR1 SGHVS and CDR2 FQNEAQ. Trimming left V 6 bases short and J 10 bases short, with 12 bases between. CDR3 size: 12 residues. The CDR3 spells CASRLPSGKLFF. In DNA, the CDR3 is TGTGCCAGCAGACTACCCTCAGGAAAACTGTTTTTT.

In its sample, this clonotype was seen a few times. The CDR3 region is CSARDVWEGLWETQYF. CDR3 coding DNA: TGCAGTGCTAGAGATGTGTGGGAGGGGCTGTGGGAGACCCAGTACTTC. The V and J genes are TRBV20-1 and TRBJ2-5, with TRBD2 matching over 7 bases. CDR3 size: 16 residues. J gave up 5 bases and V 0 bases, and 12 bases lay outside the gene matches. Looked up from germline, CDR1 is DFQATT and CDR2 is SNEGSKA (reference sequence).

This clonotype has more than one count but fewer than ten. This chain uses TRBV20-1 with TRBJ1-3; weak D call: TRBD1 (5 bases). The CDR3 has 14 residues. CDR1 and CDR2 from the germline V gene are DFQATT and SNEGSKA (reference sequence). V lost 6 bases to trimming and J lost 0 bases, with 12 bases between them. In DNA form, the CDR3 reads TGCAGTGCGGGGGGGTTGGGCTCTGGAAACACCATATATTTT. As protein: CSAGGLGSGNTIYF.

This chain links TRBV7-6 with TRBJ1-5; 7 positions match TRBD1. The V and J ends lost 5 bases and 3 bases, in that order; junction bases with no gene match: 7. This CDR3 is 15 amino acids long. Germline V gene sequence: CDR1 SGHVS, CDR2 FNYEAQ. Here the CDR3 reads CASSAGTDPNQPQHF. CDR3 nucleotides: TGTGCCAGCAGCGCGGGGACAGATCCCAATCAGCCCCAGCATTTT.

In its sample, this clonotype was seen a few times. The genes are TRBV7-2 and TRBJ2-3, with a weak D call TRBD2 (5 bases). CDR3 length: 16 amino acids. Trimming took 5 bases from V and 2 from J, leaving 17 bases between them. Germline-derived CDR1 and CDR2 are SGHTA and FQGNSA. CDR3 amino acids: CASSLPRAGLTDTQYF. The CDR3 bases are TGTGCCAGCAGCCTCCCTCGTGCGGGCCTCACAGATACGCAGTATTTT.